Listed below are T cell receptor beta chains from one sample, sequenced in a study of T cell responses to AZD1222 COVID-19 vaccine. Sequencing was performed with immunoSEQ multiplex PCR; in TCRdb, only in-frame clones are kept and a portion is missing. The data hold 95,000 to 150,000 clones, with over 75% observed a single time. Source: peripheral blood, taken on day 0 of AZD1222 vaccination. The receptors here all came from an adult in good health. Each CDR3 is given with its conserved first and last residue. A D gene is named only where the DNA matches it firmly. Not every row has a clone size; where given, it reads once, few, many or a size class.

once,TRBV4-3,TRBD2,TRBJ2-7,TGCGCCAGCAGCCAAGGATCGAGCGGGACGACCTACGAGCAGTACTTC,CASSQGSSGTTYEQYF
once,TRBV20-1,NA,TRBJ2-1,TGCAGTGCTAGAGATTGGAATGAGCAGTTCTTC,CSARDWNEQFF
NA,TRBV13,TRBD1,TRBJ2-6,TGTGCCAGCAGCCTTCGACAGGGGTCGAGCTCTGGGGCCAACGTCCTGACTTTC,CASSLRQGSSSGANVLTF
few,TRBV7-9,NA,TRBJ1-5,TGTGCCAGCAGTCAGAACAATCAGCCCCAGCATTTT,CASSQNNQPQHF
NA,TRBV6-1,NA,TRBJ1-5,TGTGCCAGCAGTGAAGGTGGGGGCGGTCAGCCCCAGCATTTT,CASSEGGGGQPQHF
NA,TRBV6-4,TRBD1,TRBJ1-3,TGTGCCAGCAGTGGACAGGGGCGCGCACCCGGCTCTGGAAACACCATATATTTT,CASSGQGRAPGSGNTIYF
NA,TRBV3-1/TRBV3-2,NA,TRBJ1-4,TGTGCCAGCAGCCACCAAGGGGGTGAAAAACTGTTTTTT,CASSHQGGEKLFF
NA,TRBV7-9,TRBD1,TRBJ1-2,TGTGCCAGCACCCGAGGACAGGGTGTAGTCTATGGCTACACCTTC,CASTRGQGVVYGYTF
NA,TRBV28,NA,TRBJ1-5,TGTGCCAGCACCCAGGGATCTCAGCCCCAGCATTTT,CASTQGSQPQHF
NA,TRBV24-1,TRBD1,TRBJ1-4,TGTGCCACCAGGATGGGCCACAGGGGGATTAATGAAAAACTGTTTTTT,CATRMGHRGINEKLFF
NA,TRBV23-1,NA,TRBJ2-7,TGCGCCAGCCGGCCTAAGAGGGGGATAGACGAGCAGTACTTC,CASRPKRGIDEQYF
many,TRBV4-1,TRBD2,TRBJ2-5,TGCGCCAGCAGCCTAGTAGCGGGGACACAAGAGACCCAGTACTTC,CASSLVAGTQETQYF
NA,TRBV24-1,NA,TRBJ1-1,TGTGCCACCAGTGCCGCCACCCTTGGGAACACTGAAGCTTTCTTT,CATSAATLGNTEAFF
NA,TRBV19,TRBD2,TRBJ2-7,TGTGCCAGTAGTACAATACCTTCAGCGGGGCGACCCTACGAGCAGTACTTC,CASSTIPSAGRPYEQYF
NA,TRBV7-8,NA,TRBJ1-3,TGTGCCAGCAGCTTAGGCCAGGGGAGGACTGGAAACACCATATATTTT,CASSLGQGRTGNTIYF
NA,TRBV11-3,NA,TRBJ1-6,TGTGCCAGTTCGGGGGGTCCAGGGTCACCCCTCCACTTT,CASSGGPGSPLHF
NA,TRBV6-2/TRBV6-3,TRBD1,TRBJ2-4,TGTGCCAGCAGTTACGGTAGCCAGGGTCGACAGGGGGAAGCCAAAAACATTCAGTACTTC,CASSYGSQGRQGEAKNIQYF
NA,TRBV23-1,NA,TRBJ1-6,TGCGCCAGTTTTTTCCCCCGCCGGGGCTATAATTCACCCCTCCACTTT,CASFFPRRGYNSPLHF
NA,TRBV7-8,NA,TRBJ1-5,TGTGCCAGCAGCTTAACGTTACGGAGCAATCAGCCCCAGCATTTT,CASSLTLRSNQPQHF
NA,TRBV10-3,NA,TRBJ2-7,TGTGCCACAGAGACCAATTCCTACGAGCAGTACTTC,CATETNSYEQYF
NA,TRBV19,TRBD1,TRBJ2-7,TGTGCCAGTAGTATGAGGGGACAGGGTACCTACGAGCAGTACTTC,CASSMRGQGTYEQYF
NA,TRBV7-6,NA,TRBJ1-5,TGTGCCAGCAGCTTAGCGCCCTGGCAGCCCCAGCATTTT,CASSLAPWQPQHF
NA,TRBV2,TRBD2,TRBJ2-1,TGTGCCGAGGGACTAGCTGGGAATGAGCAGTTCTTC,CAEGLAGNEQFF
NA,TRBV5-1,TRBD2,TRBJ2-7,TGCGCCAGCAGCTTTTTGACTAGCGGGGGGTCTACCTACGAGCAGTACTTC,CASSFLTSGGSTYEQYF
NA,TRBV30,NA,TRBJ1-2,TGTGCCTGGAACGCTGCGCCGGGCTACACCTTC,CAWNAAPGYTF
once,TRBV30,NA,TRBJ1-6,TGTGCCTGGAGTGTACCACAGGGTTCCGGTTCACCCCTCCACTTT,CAWSVPQGSGSPLHF